Listed below are T cell receptor beta chains from one sample, sequenced in a study of T cell responses to AZD1222 COVID-19 vaccine. Produced via immunoSEQ multiplex PCR; TCRdb's table is partial and in-frame only. The sample carries 70,000 to 95,000 clones, 85% to 90% recorded once. Sequencing was performed on peripheral blood, taken 28 days after the second AZD1222 dose. All receptors derive from an adult who received the AZD1222 COVID-19 vaccine. Both conserved end residues are trimmed from each CDR3.

J,V,CDR3
TRBJ1-1,TRBV7-2,ASSLVGQGLVNTEAF
TRBJ1-2,TRBV28,ASSSDGPYGYT
TRBJ1-3,TRBV6-5,ASSSAGRGNTIY
TRBJ2-3,TRBV11-3,ASSSPRQDRGKTDTQY
TRBJ1-5,TRBV11-3,ASSSDRHQPQH
TRBJ1-5,TRBV5-5,ASSLRDGEVQPQH
TRBJ1-1,TRBV29-1,SVLKGENTEAF
TRBJ1-6,TRBV2,ASSDRRNSPLH
TRBJ2-1,TRBV27,ASSPGGRYYNEQF
TRBJ2-2,TRBV30,AWSDGTSGPSNTGELF
TRBJ2-7,TRBV28,ASRFGATGASEQY
TRBJ2-5,TRBV2,ASRGQGQETQY
TRBJ1-6,TRBV10-3,AIKGTSNSPLH
TRBJ2-7,TRBV7-2,ASSPRQPPTYEQY
TRBJ2-7,TRBV7-9,ASSIRDNSYEQY
TRBJ2-7,TRBV11-2,ASSRRGRDRDYEQY
TRBJ2-7,TRBV27,ASSLSQLAGRTYEQY